This TCR beta chain was identified during a study of T cells expressing NK-cell markers. Study details: Source material for TCR beta repertoires consisted of sorted CD3+CD56+NKG2C+, CD3+CD56+NKG2C- and CD3+CD56-NKG2C+ T cells. HCMV seropositivity marked most of the eight sequenced donors; one was seronegative.

Per germline, CDR1 SGHDT and CDR2 YYEEEE. The CDR3 has 15 amino acids. TCR beta cDNA was generated via 5'RACE template switching incorporating UMIs. TCRdb reworked the 5' RACE reads into one entry per CDR3 protein, no DNA. Found here are some 340,000 distinct CDR3 sequences; the top ten clones hold 5.2%. The TCR comes from a man aged 18-75 years in good health. The sample was blood T cells: a sorted CD56 or NKG2C T cell subset, CD4+ or CD8+ T cells, or bulk PBMC T cells (not recorded which). V gene TRBV5-6 combines with J gene TRBJ2-7. The CDR3 protein is CASSVRRPSSYEQYF. The complete variable domain, with remaining parts taken from reference TRBV5-6 and TRBJ2-7, reads DAGVTQSPTHLIKTRGQQVTLRCSPKSGHDTVSWYQQALGQGPQFIFQYYEEEERQRGNFPDRFSGHQFPNYSSELNVNALLLGDSALYLCASSVRRPSSYEQYFGPGTRLTVT.